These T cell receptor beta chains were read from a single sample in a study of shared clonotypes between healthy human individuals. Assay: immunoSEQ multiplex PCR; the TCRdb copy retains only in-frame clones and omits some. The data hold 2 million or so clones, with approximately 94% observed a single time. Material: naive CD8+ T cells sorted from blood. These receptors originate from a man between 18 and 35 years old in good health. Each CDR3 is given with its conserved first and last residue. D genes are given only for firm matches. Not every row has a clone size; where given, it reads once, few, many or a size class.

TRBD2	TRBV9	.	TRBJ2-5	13	CASSKTSGETQYF	TGTGCCAGCAGCAAGACTAGCGGGGAGACCCAGTACTTC
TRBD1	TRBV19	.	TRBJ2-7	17	CASSPPGQGIASYEQYF	TGTGCCAGTAGCCCTCCGGGACAGGGGATTGCCTCCTACGAGCAGTACTTC
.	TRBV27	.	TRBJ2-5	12	CASSLTGETQYF	TGTGCCAGCAGTTTAACTGGAGAGACCCAGTACTTC
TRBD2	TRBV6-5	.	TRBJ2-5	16	CASSYGTSGGEETQYF	TGTGCCAGCAGTTACGGGACTAGCGGTGGAGAAGAGACCCAGTACTTC
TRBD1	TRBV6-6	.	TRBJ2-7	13	CASILGGGYEQYF	TGTGCCAGCATCCTAGGGGGCGGCTACGAGCAGTACTTC
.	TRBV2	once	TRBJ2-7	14	CASSGLGQSYEQYF	TGTGCCAGCAGTGGACTAGGCCAGTCCTACGAGCAGTACTTC
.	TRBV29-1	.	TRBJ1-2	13	CSVITKGDYGYTF	TGCAGCGTTATCACAAAAGGGGACTATGGCTACACCTTC
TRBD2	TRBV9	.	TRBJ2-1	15	CASSGVGGSGDEQFF	TGTGCCAGCAGCGGGGTGGGAGGGAGTGGCGATGAGCAGTTCTTC
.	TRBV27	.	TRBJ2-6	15	CASKPSGTGANVLTF	TGTGCCAGCAAACCTTCGGGGACTGGGGCCAACGTCCTGACTTTC
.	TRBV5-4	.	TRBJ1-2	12	CASSLPGWGYTF	TGTGCCAGCAGCTTGCCGGGTTGGGGCTACACCTTC
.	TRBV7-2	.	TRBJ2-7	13	CASSHSSVREQYF	TGTGCCAGCAGCCATTCTAGCGTCCGCGAGCAGTACTTC
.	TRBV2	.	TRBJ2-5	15	CASRGPWEKTETQYF	TGTGCCAGCAGGGGCCCCTGGGAAAAAACGGAGACCCAGTACTTC
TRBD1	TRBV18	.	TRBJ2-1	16	CASSPPGQGIHNEQFF	TGTGCCAGCTCACCTCCGGGACAGGGGATACACAATGAGCAGTTCTTC
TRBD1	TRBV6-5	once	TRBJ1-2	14	CASSYSGTGWGYTF	TGTGCCAGCAGTTACTCCGGGACAGGCTGGGGCTACACCTTC
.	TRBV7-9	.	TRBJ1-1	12	CASSLGTSEAFF	TGTGCCAGCAGCTTAGGGACTTCTGAAGCTTTCTTT
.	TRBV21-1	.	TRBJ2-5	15	CASSVRQPLEETQYF	TGTGCCAGCAGCGTTCGACAGCCTTTGGAGGAGACCCAGTACTTC
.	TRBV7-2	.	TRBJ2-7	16	CASSFRGGLGQYEQYF	TGTGCCAGCAGTTTTAGAGGGGGACTTGGGCAATACGAGCAGTACTTC
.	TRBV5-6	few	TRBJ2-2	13	CASSWGNTGELFF	TGTGCCAGCAGCTGGGGGAACACCGGGGAGCTGTTTTTT
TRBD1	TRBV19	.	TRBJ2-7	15	CASSILGTGNDEQYF	TGTGCCAGTAGTATTCTCGGGACAGGTAATGACGAGCAGTACTTC
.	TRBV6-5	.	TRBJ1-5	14	CASSPWGVDQPQHF	TGTGCCAGCAGTCCCTGGGGGGTGGATCAGCCCCAGCATTTT
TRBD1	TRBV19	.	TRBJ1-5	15	CASSAGQGHNQPQHF	TGTGCCAGTAGTGCGGGACAGGGACACAATCAGCCCCAGCATTTT
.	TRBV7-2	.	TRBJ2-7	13	CASSLGRSYEQYF	TGTGCCAGCAGCTTGGGGAGGTCCTACGAGCAGTACTTC
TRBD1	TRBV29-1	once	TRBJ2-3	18	CSVIPRLRTGGRPDTQYF	TGCAGCGTTATACCCAGGTTAAGGACAGGGGGCCGCCCGGATACGCAGTATTTT
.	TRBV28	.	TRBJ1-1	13	CASSFRGPTEAFF	TGTGCCAGCAGTTTCCGGGGACCCACTGAAGCTTTCTTT
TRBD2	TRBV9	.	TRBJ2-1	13	CASSGGLDNEQFF	TGTGCCAGCAGCGGGGGACTAGACAATGAGCAGTTCTTC
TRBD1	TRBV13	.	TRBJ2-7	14	CASSREDRFYEQYF	TGTGCCAGCAGCCGTGAGGACAGGTTCTACGAGCAGTACTTC
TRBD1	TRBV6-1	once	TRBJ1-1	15	CASRNRGTGLTEAFF	TGTGCCAGCAGGAACCGGGGGACAGGACTTACTGAAGCTTTCTTT
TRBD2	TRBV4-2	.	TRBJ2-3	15	CASSQTSGGTDTQYF	TGTGCCAGCAGCCAAACTAGCGGGGGTACAGATACGCAGTATTTT
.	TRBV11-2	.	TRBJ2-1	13	CASSLVGGNEQFF	TGTGCCAGCAGCTTAGTGGGGGGAAATGAGCAGTTCTTC
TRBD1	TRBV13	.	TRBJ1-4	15	CASSLRQGPGEKLFF	TGTGCCAGCAGCTTACGACAGGGGCCCGGTGAAAAACTGTTTTTT
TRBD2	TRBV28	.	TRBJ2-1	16	CASSLSGGRRINEQFF	TGTGCCAGCAGTTTATCCGGCGGGAGGAGAATCAATGAGCAGTTCTTC
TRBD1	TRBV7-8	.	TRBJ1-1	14	CASSWTGGDTEAFF	TGTGCCAGCAGCTGGACAGGGGGTGACACTGAAGCTTTCTTT
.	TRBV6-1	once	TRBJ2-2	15	CASSEGNLNTGELFF	TGTGCCAGCAGTGAAGGGAACCTGAACACCGGGGAGCTGTTTTTT
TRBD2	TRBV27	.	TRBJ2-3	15	CASSAGLAGLDTQYF	TGTGCCAGCAGTGCGGGACTAGCGGGGTTAGATACGCAGTATTTT
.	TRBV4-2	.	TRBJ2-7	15	CASSHTGTNTYEQYF	TGTGCCAGCAGCCATACCGGGACGAATACCTACGAGCAGTACTTC
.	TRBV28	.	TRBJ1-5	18	CASTLFDWQPHSNQPQHF	TGTGCCAGCACCCTCTTTGATTGGCAGCCTCATAGCAATCAGCCCCAGCATTTT
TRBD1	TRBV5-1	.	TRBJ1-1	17	CASSAEGQGEMNTEAFF	TGCGCCAGCAGCGCCGAAGGACAGGGGGAGATGAACACTGAAGCTTTCTTT
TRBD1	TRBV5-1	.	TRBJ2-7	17	CASSWAEVGTGAYEQYF	TGCGCCAGCAGCTGGGCGGAGGTTGGGACAGGCGCCTACGAGCAGTACTTC
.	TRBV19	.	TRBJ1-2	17	CASSIEEGAESFNGYTF	TGTGCCAGTAGTATAGAGGAGGGTGCGGAGTCATTCAATGGCTACACCTTC
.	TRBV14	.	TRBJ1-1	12	CASTPGDTEAFF	TGTGCCAGCACCCCGGGGGACACTGAAGCTTTCTTT
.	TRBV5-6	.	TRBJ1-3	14	CASSLETAGNTIYF	TGTGCCAGCAGCTTGGAGACAGCCGGAAACACCATATATTTT
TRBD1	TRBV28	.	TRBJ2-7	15	CASSPQTGLSYEQYF	TGTGCCAGCAGTCCCCAGACAGGGCTCTCCTACGAGCAGTACTTC
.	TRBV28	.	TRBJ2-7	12	CASTGFSYEQYF	TGTGCCAGCACGGGGTTCTCCTACGAGCAGTACTTC
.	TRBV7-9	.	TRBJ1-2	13	CASSPETGYGYTF	TGTGCCAGCAGCCCCGAGACAGGCTATGGCTACACCTTC
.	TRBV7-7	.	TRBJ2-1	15	CASSLAPGTDNEQFF	TGTGCTAGCAGCTTAGCCCCCGGGACGGACAATGAGCAGTTCTTC
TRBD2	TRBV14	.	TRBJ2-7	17	CASSQGPTSGRSYEQYF	TGTGCCAGCAGCCAAGGCCCGACTAGCGGGAGATCCTACGAGCAGTACTTC
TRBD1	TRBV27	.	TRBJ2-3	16	CASSTHRGLVVDTQYF	TGTGCCAGCAGTACCCACAGGGGGCTGGTGGTAGATACGCAGTATTTT
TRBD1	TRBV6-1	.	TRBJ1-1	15	CASSLRTGGNTEAFF	TGTGCCAGCAGTCTCCGGACAGGGGGGAACACTGAAGCTTTCTTT
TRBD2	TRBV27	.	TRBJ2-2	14	CASSWGGFPGELFF	TGTGCCAGCTCCTGGGGGGGGTTCCCCGGGGAGCTGTTTTTT
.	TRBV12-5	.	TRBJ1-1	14	CASGFGTVDTEAFF	TGTGCTAGTGGCTTCGGGACGGTAGACACTGAAGCTTTCTTT
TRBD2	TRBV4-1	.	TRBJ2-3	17	CASSQAELAGATDTQYF	TGCGCCAGCAGCCAGGCCGAACTAGCGGGGGCCACAGATACGCAGTATTTT
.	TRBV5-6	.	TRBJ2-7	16	CASSLVASTNNYEQYF	TGTGCCAGCAGCTTGGTAGCTAGCACAAATAACTACGAGCAGTACTTC